These T cell receptor beta chains were read from a single sample in a study of regulatory T cells in long-lasting Graves disease. TCRdb processed the multiplex PCR reads anew with MiXCR; each CDR3 protein has one entry. The sample has 360,000 or so distinct CDR3 sequences; 16% are singletons. These data also formed part of another study, on T cells in Graves' hyperthyroidism and ophthalmopathy.

The material was peripheral blood mononuclear cells (PBMCs), obtained at new diagnosis, from a patient treated with antithyroid drugs. Every receptor here comes from a woman aged 18-30 years with Graves disease. Both conserved end residues are trimmed from each CDR3.

V gene,J gene,CDR3 protein
TRBV11-2,TRBJ1-1,ASSSGRRTEAF
TRBV6-1,TRBJ1-2,ASRSRLDFYGYT
TRBV28,TRBJ2-1,ASSLVAGAHEQF
TRBV2,TRBJ2-3,ASRDRQDTDTQY
TRBV3-1,TRBJ1-3,ASSQVQVGNTIY
TRBV12-3/TRBV12-4,TRBJ2-1,ASSFFRQGSGEQF
TRBV2,TRBJ2-7,AIDDRVSYEQY
TRBV27,TRBJ1-1,ASSPVTHWGTEAF
TRBV3-1,TRBJ1-4,ASSQEGRGAVGEKLF
TRBV7-2,TRBJ2-1,ASSLRQDDEQF
TRBV12-3/TRBV12-4,TRBJ1-2,ASSLQGASWGYT
TRBV14,TRBJ2-3,ASSLPGTGLLYTQY
TRBV2,TRBJ1-5,ASSISFTGGQPQH
TRBV24-1,TRBJ2-1,ATSDAGTVSSYNEQF
TRBV5-1,TRBJ1-6,ASSQGRSSNSPLH
TRBV11-2,TRBJ2-3,ASSSNPATSGNHTDTQY
TRBV6-1,TRBJ2-3,ASRDRTRITDTQY
TRBV13,TRBJ2-1,ASSQGRYDEQF
TRBV7-9,TRBJ1-4,ASSRRTDNEKLF
TRBV7-8,TRBJ1-4,ASSLERAGPAWEKLF
TRBV6-1,TRBJ2-5,ASRNLEETQY
TRBV7-2,TRBJ2-7,ASSPFGESYEQY
TRBV20-1,TRBJ1-1,SVEGVYTEAF
TRBV9,TRBJ2-3,ASSVGSSGLTDTQY
TRBV19,TRBJ1-2,ASSPGQLYGYT
TRBV29-1,TRBJ2-3,TIGGRADTQY